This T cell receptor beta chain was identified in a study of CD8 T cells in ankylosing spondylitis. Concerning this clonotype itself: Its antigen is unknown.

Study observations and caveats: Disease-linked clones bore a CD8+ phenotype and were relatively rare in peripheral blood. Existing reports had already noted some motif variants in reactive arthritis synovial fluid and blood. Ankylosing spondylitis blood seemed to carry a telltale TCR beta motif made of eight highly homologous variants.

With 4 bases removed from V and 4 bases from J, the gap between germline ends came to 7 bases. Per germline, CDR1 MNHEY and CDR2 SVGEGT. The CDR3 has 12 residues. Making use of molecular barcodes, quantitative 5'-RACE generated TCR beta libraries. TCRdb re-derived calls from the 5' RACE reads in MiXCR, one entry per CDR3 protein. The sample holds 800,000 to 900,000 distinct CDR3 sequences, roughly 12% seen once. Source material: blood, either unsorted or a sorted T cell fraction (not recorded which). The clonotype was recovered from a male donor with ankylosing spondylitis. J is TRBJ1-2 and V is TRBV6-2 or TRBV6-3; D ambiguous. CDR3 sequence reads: CASSWNSYGYTF. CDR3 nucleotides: TGTGCCAGCAGTTGGAACAGCTATGGCTACACCTTC.